Listed below are T cell receptor beta chains from one sample, sequenced in a study of PD-1 blockade in classical Hodgkin lymphoma. Data came from immunoSEQ multiplex PCR; TCRdb stores just in-frame clones and leaves some out. This table has more than 75,000 clones, around 93% appearing once. The sequences come from peripheral blood mononuclear cells (PBMCs), collected before the fourth cycle of nivolumab. These receptors were collected from a human donor with classical Hodgkin lymphoma. CDR3s include the opening cysteine and the closing phenylalanine or tryptophan. D genes are given only for firm matches. Clone size, where shown, is once, few, many, or a class for clones that have expanded.

size: NA
V: TRBV19
D: NA
J: TRBJ1-1
DNA: TGTGCCAGTAGTATAGCAGGACAACGGAGGGCTGAAGCTTTCTTT
CDR3: CASSIAGQRRAEAFF

size: NA
V: TRBV5-1
D: NA
J: TRBJ1-2
DNA: TGCGCCAGCAGCTTGAGAAGTGGAGGAGAAGCAGGGACGGGCGGCTACACCTTC
CDR3: CASSLRSGGEAGTGGYTF

size: NA
V: TRBV30
D: TRBD2
J: TRBJ2-5
DNA: TGTGCCCACGAGGCGGGGGGCTTGTCGGAGACCCAGTACTTC
CDR3: CAHEAGGLSETQYF

size: NA
V: TRBV7-9
D: TRBD1
J: TRBJ1-6
DNA: TGTGCCAGCAGCCAGGGACAGTATAATTCACCCCTCCACTTT
CDR3: CASSQGQYNSPLHF

size: NA
V: TRBV19
D: TRBD1
J: TRBJ2-7
DNA: TGTGCCAGTAGTAATAATACAGGGGGCTTGGGCTACGAGCAGTACTTC
CDR3: CASSNNTGGLGYEQYF

size: NA
V: TRBV28
D: NA
J: TRBJ2-5
DNA: TGTGCCAGCACCACACTGGGGAAAGAGACCCAGTACTTC
CDR3: CASTTLGKETQYF

size: few
V: TRBV29-1
D: NA
J: TRBJ2-7
DNA: TGCAGCGTTGAGGACGGCTGGAGGAGCTACGAGCAGTACTTC
CDR3: CSVEDGWRSYEQYF

size: NA
V: TRBV29-1
D: NA
J: TRBJ1-2
DNA: TGCAGCGTGGCCAGTCTGAACTATGGCTACACCTTC
CDR3: CSVASLNYGYTF

size: NA
V: TRBV5-1
D: NA
J: TRBJ2-7
DNA: TGCGCCAGCAGCCGCCGGACGATCGAATACGAGCAGTACTTC
CDR3: CASSRRTIEYEQYF

size: NA
V: TRBV2
D: NA
J: TRBJ2-7
DNA: TGTGCCAGCAGTGAGGCTTATCCCTACGAGCAGTACTTC
CDR3: CASSEAYPYEQYF

size: NA
V: TRBV7-9
D: NA
J: TRBJ1-1
DNA: TGTGCCAGCAGCTTAGGTAGTACTGAAGCTTTCTTT
CDR3: CASSLGSTEAFF

size: once
V: TRBV4-1
D: NA
J: TRBJ2-1
DNA: TGCGCCAGCAGCCAAGTCCTAGACCCCTACAATGAGCAGTTCTTC
CDR3: CASSQVLDPYNEQFF

size: NA
V: TRBV4-1
D: NA
J: TRBJ2-3
DNA: TGCGCCAGCAGCCCACTAGCTATAAGCACAGATACGCAGTATTTT
CDR3: CASSPLAISTDTQYF

size: NA
V: TRBV6-5
D: NA
J: TRBJ2-7
DNA: TGTGCCAGCAGTTACTTCGGGGGCGAGCAGTACTTC
CDR3: CASSYFGGEQYF

size: NA
V: TRBV28
D: NA
J: TRBJ1-1
DNA: TGTGCCAGCAAAGAGGGGATGAACACTGAAGCTTTCTTT
CDR3: CASKEGMNTEAFF

size: NA
V: TRBV18
D: NA
J: TRBJ1-1
DNA: TGTGCCAGCTTCGAGGGCAGGGTGAACACTGAAGCTTTCTTT
CDR3: CASFEGRVNTEAFF

size: NA
V: TRBV15
D: NA
J: TRBJ2-5
DNA: TGTGCCACCAGTTTAGAGAGACCCTTTGGGGAGACCCAGTACTTC
CDR3: CATSLERPFGETQYF

size: NA
V: TRBV27
D: NA
J: TRBJ1-1
DNA: TGTGCCAGCAGTTTATTAGGGGGAACAACTGAAGCTTTCTTT
CDR3: CASSLLGGTTEAFF

size: NA
V: TRBV7-9
D: TRBD1
J: TRBJ1-5
DNA: TGTGCCAGCAGCCCGTGGACAGGGGGGAGCAATCAGCCCCAGCATTTT
CDR3: CASSPWTGGSNQPQHF

size: NA
V: TRBV15
D: TRBD2
J: TRBJ2-5
DNA: TGTGCCACCAGCTGGGGACTAGCGGGAGGGCCGGCGCAAGAGACCCAGTACTTC
CDR3: CATSWGLAGGPAQETQYF

size: NA
V: TRBV10-3
D: TRBD2
J: TRBJ2-3
DNA: TGTGCCATCAGGCAAAACCTCACGGGCGGGAGGTGGACAGATACGCAGTATTTT
CDR3: CAIRQNLTGGRWTDTQYF

size: NA
V: TRBV10-3
D: TRBD1
J: TRBJ2-7
DNA: TGTGCCATCGGAGGGACAGGGGGCGGCTACGAGCAGTACTTC
CDR3: CAIGGTGGGYEQYF

size: once
V: TRBV27
D: NA
J: TRBJ2-1
DNA: TGTGCCAGCAGTTTAAGACCCATGCATTACAATGAGCAGTTCTTC
CDR3: CASSLRPMHYNEQFF

size: once
V: TRBV11-1
D: NA
J: TRBJ2-3
DNA: TGTGCCAGCAGCCCCCAAGCAGCTAGCACAGATACGCAGTATTTT
CDR3: CASSPQAASTDTQYF

size: NA
V: TRBV15
D: NA
J: TRBJ2-5
DNA: TGTGCCACCAGCCAAGGTGGGCGCCAAGAGACCCAGTACTTC
CDR3: CATSQGGRQETQYF

size: NA
V: TRBV20-1
D: NA
J: TRBJ1-2
DNA: TGCAGTGCTAGCCCCGGGGCCGGGAGGACCTTC
CDR3: CSASPGAGRTF

size: NA
V: TRBV27
D: TRBD1
J: TRBJ2-1
DNA: TGTGCCAGCAGTTTCGGGACAGACAATGAGCAGTTCTTC
CDR3: CASSFGTDNEQFF

size: NA
V: TRBV5-1
D: NA
J: TRBJ2-7
DNA: TGCGCCAGCAGCGAGGACCGCGCAAGTTTCTACGAGCAGTACTTC
CDR3: CASSEDRASFYEQYF

size: NA
V: TRBV4-2
D: NA
J: TRBJ2-1
DNA: TGTGCCAGCAGCCAGCCCGCTAGCTTAGGTGAGCAGTTCTTC
CDR3: CASSQPASLGEQFF

size: NA
V: TRBV5-6
D: NA
J: TRBJ2-7
DNA: TGTGCCAGCAGCGGCGCGCGGCAGGGTCGCGAGCAGTACTTC
CDR3: CASSGARQGREQYF

size: once
V: TRBV9
D: NA
J: TRBJ2-2
DNA: TGTGCCAGCACCCCCCTTCAGGGACCCGGGGAGCTGTTTTTT
CDR3: CASTPLQGPGELFF

size: NA
V: TRBV2
D: NA
J: TRBJ2-1
DNA: TGTGCCAGCAGTGAAGCAGGGGGCTCCTACAATGAGCAGTTCTTC
CDR3: CASSEAGGSYNEQFF

size: once
V: TRBV28
D: NA
J: TRBJ2-7
DNA: TGTGCCAGCAGTTTCCAGGGACTTTTATCCTACGAGCAGTACTTC
CDR3: CASSFQGLLSYEQYF

size: NA
V: TRBV28
D: TRBD1
J: TRBJ2-7
DNA: TGTGCCAGCAGTCTCCGACAGGGGTACGAGCAGTACTTC
CDR3: CASSLRQGYEQYF

size: NA
V: TRBV28
D: NA
J: TRBJ2-7
DNA: TGTGCCAGCAGCGCGGGGGGGACAGGGACGAGGGAGCAGTACTTC
CDR3: CASSAGGTGTREQYF

size: NA
V: TRBV2
D: TRBD1
J: TRBJ1-4
DNA: TGTGCCAGCAGGATGCGACAGGGCGGGGGTGAAAAACTGTTTTTT
CDR3: CASRMRQGGGEKLFF

size: NA
V: TRBV11-3
D: NA
J: TRBJ2-3
DNA: TGTGCCAGCAGCCGGGGTGGGCTTTATACAGATACGCAGTATTTT
CDR3: CASSRGGLYTDTQYF

size: once
V: TRBV5-1
D: TRBD2
J: TRBJ2-7
DNA: TGCGCCAGCAGCGTAGTAGCGGGAGCGGTCAGCGAGCAGTACTTC
CDR3: CASSVVAGAVSEQYF

size: once
V: TRBV30
D: TRBD1
J: TRBJ1-5
DNA: TGTGCCTGGGGGCAGGGGGCAATGGGCAATCAGCCCCAGCATTTT
CDR3: CAWGQGAMGNQPQHF

size: NA
V: TRBV30
D: TRBD1
J: TRBJ2-3
DNA: TGTGCCTGGAGTGTACTAGGGGACAGGCGCACAGATACGCAGTATTTT
CDR3: CAWSVLGDRRTDTQYF